One sample yielded the 8 T cell receptor beta chains listed below, sequenced in a study of siplizumab effects on memory and regulatory T cells (dated by TCRdb to about 2019). Library method: the immunoSEQ multiplex PCR assay. TCRdb stores this immuneACCESS table with in-frame sequences only. Part of the clones is absent; in the studies checked, under half of the shortfall reflects unresolved V genes, and no reason is known for the rest. This sample is represented by 50,000 to 75,000 clones; just over 95% of them were singletons. The top ten clonotypes cover around 0.093% of the sample. Material for sequencing was naive CD8+ T cells sorted from blood. What the cell subset or site label conveys for this sample: unstimulated naive T cells. These receptors were obtained from a human donor in good health.

The CDR3 nucleotides read TGCAGCGTCTCGGACGGGTTCACCTACGAGCAGTACTTC. Protein product: CSVSDGFTYEQYF. The V gene is TRBV29-1, the J gene TRBJ2-7; D gene unclear. Trimming cost V 6 bases and J 2 bases, with 14 bases left between them. The germline CDR1 and CDR2 sequences are SQVTM and ANQGSEA. This CDR3 spans 13 amino acids.

A remark on this clone: The same CDR3 also results from other DNA sequences found in this sample. The chain is built from TRBV6-5 and TRBJ1-1; D remains ambiguous. CDR1 is MNHEY, CDR2 SVGAGI, per germline. Trimming removed 2 bases at V and 2 bases at J, with 6 bases between. The CDR3 totals 13 residues. The CDR3 coding sequence is TGTGCCAGCAGTTACGGGCAAAACACTGAAGCTTTCTTT. It yields the protein CASSYGQNTEAFF.

CDR3 DNA: TGTGCCAGCACCCCAGTGGGACTAGCGGGGGGGCCTAGCTCCTACGAGCAGTACTTC. It codes for CASTPVGLAGGPSSYEQYF. The chain has TRBV28 and TRBJ2-7; 16 nucleotides match TRBD2. Germline-derived CDR1 and CDR2 are MDHEN and SYDVKM. Losses at the gene ends were 7 bases for V and 0 bases for J; bases not matched to a gene: 12. The CDR3 is made up of 19 amino acids.

The rearrangement joins TRBV19 to TRBJ2-7; weak D call: TRBD1 (5 bases). V lost 0 bases and J 6 bases, leaving 9 bases between the germline ends. The CDR3 has 13 residues. Germline lookup yields CDR1 LNHDA and CDR2 SQIVND (reference sequence). CDR3 bases: TGTGCCAGTAGTATAGATCAGGGTGCCGAGCAGTACTTC. Its protein product is CASSIDQGAEQYF.

V and J are TRBV7-3 and TRBJ2-3, with 7 positions matching TRBD2. Germline lookup yields CDR1 SGHTA and CDR2 FQGTGA. The V gene end was trimmed by 4 bases and the J gene end by 1 base; junction bases not matched to a gene: 5. This CDR3 comprises 15 residues. The CDR3 coding sequence is TGTGCCAGCAGCTCCGGACTAGGGGGCACAGATACGCAGTATTTT. Protein sequence: CASSSGLGGTDTQYF.

J is TRBJ2-5 and V is TRBV6-5, with 8 bases aligning to TRBD2. The V and J ends lost 0 bases and 2 bases, in that order; junction bases with no gene match: 5. The germline gives CDR1 MNHEY, CDR2 SVGAGI. The length of the CDR3 is 16 residues. CDR3 coding DNA: TGTGCCAGCAGTTACTCTTTGCGGGGGGCGCAAGAGACCCAGTACTTC. Its protein is CASSYSLRGAQETQYF.

The chain recombines TRBV7-9 with TRBJ1-6; D is unresolved. CDR1 is SEHNR, CDR2 FQNEAQ, per germline (reference sequence). The germline V and J ends were trimmed by 1 base and 3 bases, with 4 bases remaining between them. The CDR3 contains 14 residues. The CDR3 is CASSLDSYNSPLHF. The CDR3 nucleotides are TGTGCCAGCAGCTTAGACAGCTATAATTCACCCCTCCACTTT. Full variable domain (missing parts from reference TRBV7-9 and TRBJ1-6): DTGVSQNPRHKITKRGQNVTFRCDPISEHNRLYWYRQTLGQGPEFLTYFQNEAQLEKSRLLSDRFSAERPKGSFSTLEIQRTEQGDSAMYLCASSLDSYNSPLHFGNGTRLTVT.

V gene TRBV30 combines with J gene TRBJ1-6, with TRBD1 identical over 9 bases. This CDR3 spans 14 amino acids. Trimming removed 2 bases from V and 7 bases from J; junction bases left unmatched: 3. Germline V gives CDR1 GTSNPN, CDR2 SVGIG (reference sequence). CDR3 in amino acids: CAWSPGQGNSPLHF. The CDR3 nucleotides are TGTGCCTGGAGTCCCGGACAGGGGAATTCACCCCTCCACTTT.